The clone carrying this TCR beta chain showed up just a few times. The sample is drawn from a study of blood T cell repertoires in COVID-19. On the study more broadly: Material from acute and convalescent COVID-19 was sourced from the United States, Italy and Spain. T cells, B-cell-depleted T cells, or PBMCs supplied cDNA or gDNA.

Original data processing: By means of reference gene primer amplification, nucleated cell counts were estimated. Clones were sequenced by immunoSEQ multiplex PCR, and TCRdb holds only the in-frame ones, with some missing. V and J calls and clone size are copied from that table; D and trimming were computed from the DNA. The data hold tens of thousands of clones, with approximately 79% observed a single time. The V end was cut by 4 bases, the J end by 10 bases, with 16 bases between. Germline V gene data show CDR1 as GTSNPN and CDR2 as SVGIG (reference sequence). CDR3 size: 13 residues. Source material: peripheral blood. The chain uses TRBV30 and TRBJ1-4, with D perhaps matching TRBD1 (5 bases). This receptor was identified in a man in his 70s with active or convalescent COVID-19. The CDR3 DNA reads TGTGCCTGGAACATTCCTGAAAGGGGAAAACTGTTTTTT. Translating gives CAWNIPERGKLFF.